Reported below is one T cell receptor (beta chain). These data come from a study of blood T cell repertoires in COVID-19. The method was immunoSEQ multiplex PCR; TCRdb's version includes in-frame clones alone and lacks a portion of them. The sample gives around 71,000 clones, roughly 85% of which show up once; approximately 4.6% is in the top ten. V gave up 4 bases and J gave up 5 bases; unmatched junction bases: 9. Germline assignment: CDR1 WSHSY and CDR2 SAAADI. This CDR3 comprises 15 residues. The source is a man at least 80 years old with acute or convalescent COVID-19. This chain uses TRBV10-2 with TRBJ2-7, with TRBD1 matching over 9 bases. The specimen was peripheral blood. In DNA, the CDR3 is TGCGCCAGCAGTGTTGACAGGGGGTGGTCCGACGAGCAGTACTTC. As protein: CASSVDRGWSDEQYF.